The clone carrying this T cell receptor beta chain was seen once. As yet, its antigen is unknown. The junction shows a germline mismatch at one end, possibly a read error. Two-round multiplex PCR, the amplification method, yielded TCR beta CDR3 from genomic DNA. Amplification in first-round PCR relied on primers specific to each TRBV and TRBJ gene. One entry per CDR3 protein results from TCRdb running MiXCR on the multiplex PCR reads. The sample records around 20,000 distinct CDR3 sequences, 55% being singletons. The sample originates from a study of prognosis after radiotherapy for stage I lung cancer. Study context: Six or seven patients presented with squamous cell carcinoma, twelve with adenocarcinoma. Findings and limits, study-wide: Unique TCR clone counts went down once patients had stereotactic body radiation therapy, median about 10,000 versus 6,900.

The CDR3 totals 15 residues. CDR1 is MNHNS, CDR2 SASEGT, per germline. The source material was PBMCs, sampled before or after stereotactic body radiation therapy (not recorded which). The TCR sequence derives from a donor over 45 with non-small cell lung cancer. The chain employs TRBV6-1 and TRBJ1-2; 10 positions match TRBD1. In nucleotides, the CDR3 is TGTGCCAGCAGAGCCGACAGGGGGCGAGGCTATTGCTACACCTTC. Translating it yields CASRADRGRGYCYTF.